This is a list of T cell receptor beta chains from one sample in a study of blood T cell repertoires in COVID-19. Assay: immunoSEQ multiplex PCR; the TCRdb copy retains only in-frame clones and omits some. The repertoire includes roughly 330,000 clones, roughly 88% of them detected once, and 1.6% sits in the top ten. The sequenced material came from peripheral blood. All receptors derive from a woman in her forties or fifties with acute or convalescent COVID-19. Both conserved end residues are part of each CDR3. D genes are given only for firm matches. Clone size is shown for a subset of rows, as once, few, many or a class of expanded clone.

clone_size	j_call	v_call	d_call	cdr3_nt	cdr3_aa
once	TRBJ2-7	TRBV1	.	TGCACCAGCAGCCAGCCGTCGCGGGAGCAGTACTTC	CTSSQPSREQYF
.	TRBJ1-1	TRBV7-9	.	TGTGCCAGCAGCTTATCACAGGAAGGAGCTTTCTTT	CASSLSQEGAFF
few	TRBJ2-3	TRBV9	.	TGTGCCAGCAGCGCAGGGGGGTATACGCAGTATTTT	CASSAGGYTQYF
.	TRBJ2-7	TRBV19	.	TGTGCCAGTAGTCCCCTAGGGCGGGGCGAGCAGTACTTC	CASSPLGRGEQYF
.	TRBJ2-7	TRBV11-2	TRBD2	TGTGCCAGCAGCTTAATTAGGGGCGGGAGAGACGAGCAGTACTTC	CASSLIRGGRDEQYF
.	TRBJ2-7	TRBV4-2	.	TGTGCCAGCAGCCAAGATCAGGGCACTACCATTTACGAGCAGTACTTC	CASSQDQGTTIYEQYF
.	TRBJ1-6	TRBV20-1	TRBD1	TGCACCGCTAGTCCGGGACAGCCTAGGGATTCACCCCTCCACTTT	CTASPGQPRDSPLHF
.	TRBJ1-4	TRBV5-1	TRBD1	TGCGCCAGCAGCCGGACAGGGTCAACTAATGAAAAACTGTTTTTT	CASSRTGSTNEKLFF
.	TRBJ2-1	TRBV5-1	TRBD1	TGCGCCAGCAGCTTCGTCCAGGGGGCTGGCAATGAGCAGTTCTTC	CASSFVQGAGNEQFF
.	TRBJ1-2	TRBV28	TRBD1	TGTGCCACTACACCGGGACAGTCGTACGGCTACACCTTC	CATTPGQSYGYTF
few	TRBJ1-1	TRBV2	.	TGTGCCAGCAGTGAAATGCCAGGGCTGGTCCTAATTAACACTGAAGCTTTCTTT	CASSEMPGLVLINTEAFF
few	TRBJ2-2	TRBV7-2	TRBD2	TGTGCCAGCAGCTTTCTAGCGGGCCTAACCGGGGAGCTGTTTTTT	CASSFLAGLTGELFF
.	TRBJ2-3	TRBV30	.	TGTGCCTGGATGCCGGGACTCAGCACAGATACGCAGTATTTT	CAWMPGLSTDTQYF
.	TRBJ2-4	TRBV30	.	TGTGCCTGGAGCCTGAGTACCAAAAACATTCAGTACTTC	CAWSLSTKNIQYF
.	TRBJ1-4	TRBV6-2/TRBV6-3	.	TGTGCCAGCAGTTACTCTTCGGGAAGATCTTCAACTAATGAAAAACTGTTTTTT	CASSYSSGRSSTNEKLFF
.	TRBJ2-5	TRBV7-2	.	TGTGCCAGCAGCTTAGGGAGGGCTCAAGAGACCCAGTACTTC	CASSLGRAQETQYF
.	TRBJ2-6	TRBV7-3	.	TGTGCCAGCAGCCCACTTCCTGGGGCCAACGTCCTGACTTTC	CASSPLPGANVLTF
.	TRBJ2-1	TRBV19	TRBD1	TGTGCCAGTAGTTCCGGGACAGGGTCATGGAATGAGCAGTTCTTC	CASSSGTGSWNEQFF
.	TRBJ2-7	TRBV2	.	TGTGCCAGCAGTGAGTCCGTTTCCTACGAGCAGTACTTC	CASSESVSYEQYF
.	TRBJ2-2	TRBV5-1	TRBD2	TGCGCCAGCAGCGCAGGGACTAGCGGCTTGAACACCGGGGAGCTGTTTTTT	CASSAGTSGLNTGELFF
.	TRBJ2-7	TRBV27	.	TGTGCCAGCAGGCAATATGGACAATTATCCGAGCAGTACTTC	CASRQYGQLSEQYF
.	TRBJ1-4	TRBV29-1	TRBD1	TGCAGCGTGGTCGGGACAGCTGAAAAACTGTTTTTT	CSVVGTAEKLFF
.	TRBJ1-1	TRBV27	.	TGTGCCAGCAGTGTAGACCGCAGGATGGGGAACACTGAAGCTTTCTTT	CASSVDRRMGNTEAFF
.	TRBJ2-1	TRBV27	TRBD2	TGTGCCAGCAGTTGGGCTAGCGGGAGTATATCCTACAATGAGCAGTTCTTC	CASSWASGSISYNEQFF
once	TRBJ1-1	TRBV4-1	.	TGCGCCAGCAGCCAACCGACTAGGAACACTGAAGCTTTCTTT	CASSQPTRNTEAFF
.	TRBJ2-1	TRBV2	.	TGTGCCAGCATGGCTAGCTACAATGAGCAGTTCTTC	CASMASYNEQFF
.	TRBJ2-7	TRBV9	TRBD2	TGTGCCAGCAGCGTAGCTACTAGCGGTACCTACGAGCAGTACTTC	CASSVATSGTYEQYF
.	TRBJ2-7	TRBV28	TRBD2	TGTGCCAGCAGTTCCAGCGGGAGTGGGTTCTCCGAGCAGTACTTC	CASSSSGSGFSEQYF
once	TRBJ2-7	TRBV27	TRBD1	TGTGCCAGCAAAGGACAGGGGGACTACGAGCAGTACTTC	CASKGQGDYEQYF
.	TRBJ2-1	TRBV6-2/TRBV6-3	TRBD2	TGTGCCAGCAGGCCTACTAGCGGGAAAGAGTTCTTC	CASRPTSGKEFF
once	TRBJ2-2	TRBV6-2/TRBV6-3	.	TGTGCCAGCAGTTCCCCTGGGGGGGCTTGGGAGCTGTTTTTT	CASSSPGGAWELFF
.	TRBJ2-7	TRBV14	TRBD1	TGTGCCAGCAGCCCAACCGACAGGGCAGCCCCTTTCGCGCAGTACTTC	CASSPTDRAAPFAQYF
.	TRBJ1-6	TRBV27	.	TGTGCCAGCACCTCGAGGTGGCAGACTAATTCACCCCTCCACTTT	CASTSRWQTNSPLHF
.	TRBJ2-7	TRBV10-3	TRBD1	TGTGCCATCAGTGAGTCGACAGGGAATCGCGAGCAGTACTTC	CAISESTGNREQYF
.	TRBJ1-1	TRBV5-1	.	TGCGCCAGCAGCTTGGATCTACTCGGAGGTAGCACTGAAGCTTTCTTT	CASSLDLLGGSTEAFF
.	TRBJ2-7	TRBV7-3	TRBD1	TGTGCCAGCAGCTTGACAGGGCTCACCTACGAGCAGTACTTC	CASSLTGLTYEQYF
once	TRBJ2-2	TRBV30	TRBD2	TGTGCCTGGAGTAAGGGACTAGCGGGAGCGGGCACCGGGGAGCTGTTTTTT	CAWSKGLAGAGTGELFF
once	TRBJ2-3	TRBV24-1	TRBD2	TGTGCCACCAGTGATCCCCCCAAAGCGGGAGGCACAGATACGCAGTATTTT	CATSDPPKAGGTDTQYF